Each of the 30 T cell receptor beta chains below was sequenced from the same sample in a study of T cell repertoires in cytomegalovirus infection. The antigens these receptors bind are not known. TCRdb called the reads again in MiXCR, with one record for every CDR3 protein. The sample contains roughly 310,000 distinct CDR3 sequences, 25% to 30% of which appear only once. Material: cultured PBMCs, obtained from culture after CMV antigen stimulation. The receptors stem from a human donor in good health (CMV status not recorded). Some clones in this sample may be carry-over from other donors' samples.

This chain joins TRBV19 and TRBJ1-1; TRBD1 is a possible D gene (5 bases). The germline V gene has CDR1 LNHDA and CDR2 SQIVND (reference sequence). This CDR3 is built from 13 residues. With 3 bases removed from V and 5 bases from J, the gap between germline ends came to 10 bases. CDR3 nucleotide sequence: TGTGCCAGTAGTATGTGGGGGGGAACTGAAGCTTTCTTT. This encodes CASSMWGGTEAFF.

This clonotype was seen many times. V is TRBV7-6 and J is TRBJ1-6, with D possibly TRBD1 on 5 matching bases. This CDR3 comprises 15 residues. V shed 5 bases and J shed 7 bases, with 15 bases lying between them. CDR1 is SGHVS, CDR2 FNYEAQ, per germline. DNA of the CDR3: TGTGCCAGCAGCCCGCTGGGACTCCTAAATTCACCCCTCCACTTT. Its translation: CASSPLGLLNSPLHF.

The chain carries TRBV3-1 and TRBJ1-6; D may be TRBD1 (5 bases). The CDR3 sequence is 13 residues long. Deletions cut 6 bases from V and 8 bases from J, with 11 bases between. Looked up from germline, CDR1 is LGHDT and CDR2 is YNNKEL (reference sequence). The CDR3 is CASSLQGYSPLHF. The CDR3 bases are TGTGCCAGCAGTCTTCAGGGATATTCACCCCTCCACTTT.

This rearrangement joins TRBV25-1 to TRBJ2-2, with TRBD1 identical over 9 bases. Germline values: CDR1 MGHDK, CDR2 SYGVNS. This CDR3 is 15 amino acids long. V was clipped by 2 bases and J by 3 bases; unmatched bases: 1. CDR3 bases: TGTGCCAGCAGTGAACGGGACAGGGACACCGGGGAGCTGTTTTTT. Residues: CASSERDRDTGELFF.

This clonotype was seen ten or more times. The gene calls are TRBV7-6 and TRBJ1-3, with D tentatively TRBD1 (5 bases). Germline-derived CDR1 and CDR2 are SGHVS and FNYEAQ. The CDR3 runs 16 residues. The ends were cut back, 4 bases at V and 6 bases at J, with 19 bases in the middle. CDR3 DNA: TGTGCCAGCAGCTCAGGCAACGAGGGGCCGAAAAACACCATATATTTT. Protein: CASSSGNEGPKNTIYF.

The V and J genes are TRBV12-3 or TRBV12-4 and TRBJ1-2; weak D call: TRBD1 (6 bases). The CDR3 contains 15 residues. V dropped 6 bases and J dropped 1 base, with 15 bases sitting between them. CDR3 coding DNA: TGTGCCAGCAGCGGGGTCCAGGGGTTTAACTATGGCTACACCTTC. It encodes CASSGVQGFNYGYTF.

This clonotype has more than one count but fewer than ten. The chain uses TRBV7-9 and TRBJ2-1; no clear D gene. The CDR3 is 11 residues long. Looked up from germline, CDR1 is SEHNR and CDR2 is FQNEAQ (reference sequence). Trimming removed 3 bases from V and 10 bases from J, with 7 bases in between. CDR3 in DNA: TGTGCCAGCAGCTTTAGGTTCGAGCAGTTCTTC. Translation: CASSFRFEQFF.

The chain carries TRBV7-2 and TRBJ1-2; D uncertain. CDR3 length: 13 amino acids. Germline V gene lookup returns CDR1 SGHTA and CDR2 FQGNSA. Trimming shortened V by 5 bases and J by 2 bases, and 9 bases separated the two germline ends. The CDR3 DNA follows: TGTGCCAGCAGCCCCCCCGCAAACTATGGCTACACCTTC. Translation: CASSPPANYGYTF.

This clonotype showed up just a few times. CDR3 sequence (DNA): TGTGCCAGTAGCTTAAACGGAGGTCTGGGCTCCTACGAGCAGTACTTC. This codes for CASSLNGGLGSYEQYF. This chain connects TRBV19 to TRBJ2-7; D possibly corresponds to TRBD2 (5 bases). Looked up from germline, CDR1 is LNHDA and CDR2 is SQIVND (reference sequence). This CDR3 is 16 amino acids long. V was shortened by 6 bases and J by 0 bases, with 18 bases between the two germline ends.

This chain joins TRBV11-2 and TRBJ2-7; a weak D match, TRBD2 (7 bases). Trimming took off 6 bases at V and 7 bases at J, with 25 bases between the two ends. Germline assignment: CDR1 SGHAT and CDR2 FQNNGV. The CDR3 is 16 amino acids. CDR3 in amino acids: CASSSPGGQVPREQYF. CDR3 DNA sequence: TGTGCCAGCAGTTCCCCCGGGGGGCAAGTACCCCGAGAGCAGTACTTC. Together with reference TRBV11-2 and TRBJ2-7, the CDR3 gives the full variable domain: EAGVAQSPRYKIIEKRQSVAFWCNPISGHATLYWYQQILGQGPKLLIQFQNNGVVDDSQLPKDRFSAERLKGVDSTLKIQPAKLEDSAVYLCASSSPGGQVPREQYFGPGTRLTVT.

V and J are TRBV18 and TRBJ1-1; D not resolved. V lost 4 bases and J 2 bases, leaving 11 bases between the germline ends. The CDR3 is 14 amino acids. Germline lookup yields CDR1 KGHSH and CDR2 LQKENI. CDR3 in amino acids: CASSLEKGNTEAFF. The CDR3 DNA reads TGTGCCAGCTCACTTGAGAAGGGTAACACTGAAGCTTTCTTT.

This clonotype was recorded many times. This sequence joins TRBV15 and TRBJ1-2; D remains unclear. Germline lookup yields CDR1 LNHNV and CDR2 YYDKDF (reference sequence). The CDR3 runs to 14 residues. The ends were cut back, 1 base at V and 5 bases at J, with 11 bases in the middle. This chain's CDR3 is CATSRVGRAYGYTF. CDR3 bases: TGTGCCACCAGCAGAGTAGGACGAGCATATGGCTACACCTTC. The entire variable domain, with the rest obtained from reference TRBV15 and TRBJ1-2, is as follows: DAMVIQNPRYQVTQFGKPVTLSCSQTLNHNVMYWYQQKSSQAPKLLFHYYDKDFNNEADTPDNFQSRRPNTSFCFLDIRSPGLGDTAMYLCATSRVGRAYGYTFGSGTRLTVV.

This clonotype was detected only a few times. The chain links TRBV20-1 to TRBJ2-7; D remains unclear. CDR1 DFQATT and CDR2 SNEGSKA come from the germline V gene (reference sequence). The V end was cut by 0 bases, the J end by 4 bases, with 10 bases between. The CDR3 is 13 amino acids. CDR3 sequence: CSARDSESYEQYF. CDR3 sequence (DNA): TGCAGTGCTAGAGATTCTGAATCGTACGAGCAGTACTTC.

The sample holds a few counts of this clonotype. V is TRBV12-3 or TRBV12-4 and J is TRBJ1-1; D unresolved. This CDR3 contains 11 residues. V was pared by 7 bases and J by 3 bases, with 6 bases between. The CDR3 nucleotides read TGTGCCAGCAAAGTATACACTGAAGCTTTCTTT. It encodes CASKVYTEAFF.

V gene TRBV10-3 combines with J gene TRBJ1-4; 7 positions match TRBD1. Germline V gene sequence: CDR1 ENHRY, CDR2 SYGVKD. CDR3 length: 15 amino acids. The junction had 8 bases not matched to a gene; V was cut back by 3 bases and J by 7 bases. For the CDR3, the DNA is TGTGCCATCAGTGATCCGACAGGGAAGGGTGAAAAACTGTTTTTT. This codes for CAISDPTGKGEKLFF.

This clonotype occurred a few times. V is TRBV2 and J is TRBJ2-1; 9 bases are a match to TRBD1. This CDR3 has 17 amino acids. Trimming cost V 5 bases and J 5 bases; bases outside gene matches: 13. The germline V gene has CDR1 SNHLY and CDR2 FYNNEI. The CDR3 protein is CASSQHPGQGMDNEQFF. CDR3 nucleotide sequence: TGTGCCAGCAGTCAGCATCCGGGACAGGGAATGGACAATGAGCAGTTCTTC.

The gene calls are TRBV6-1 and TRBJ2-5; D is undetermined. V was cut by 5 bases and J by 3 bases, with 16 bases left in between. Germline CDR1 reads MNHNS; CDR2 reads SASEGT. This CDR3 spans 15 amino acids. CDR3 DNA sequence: TGTGCCAGCAGTTCTGGACGGCGTGGGGAAGAGACCCAGTACTTC. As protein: CASSSGRRGEETQYF.

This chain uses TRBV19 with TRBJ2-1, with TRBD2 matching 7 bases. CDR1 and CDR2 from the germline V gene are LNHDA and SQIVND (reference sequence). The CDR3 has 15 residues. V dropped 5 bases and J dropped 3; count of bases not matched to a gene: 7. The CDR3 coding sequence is TGTGCCAGTAGTCCGACTAGCTTAGGCTACAATGAGCAGTTCTTC. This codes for CASSPTSLGYNEQFF.

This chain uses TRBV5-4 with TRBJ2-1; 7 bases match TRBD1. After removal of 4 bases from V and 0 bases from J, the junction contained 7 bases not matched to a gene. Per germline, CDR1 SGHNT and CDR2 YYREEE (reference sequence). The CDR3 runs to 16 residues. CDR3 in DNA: TGTGCCAGCAGCCTGCCAGGGGGAGCCTCCTACAATGAGCAGTTCTTC. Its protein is CASSLPGGASYNEQFF.

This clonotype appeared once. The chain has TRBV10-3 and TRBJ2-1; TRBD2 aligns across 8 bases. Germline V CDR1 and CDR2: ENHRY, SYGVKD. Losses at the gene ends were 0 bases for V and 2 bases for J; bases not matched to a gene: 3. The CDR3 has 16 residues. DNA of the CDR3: TGTGCCATCAGTGAGTCTGTCGGGAGGGCCTACAATGAGCAGTTCTTC. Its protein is CAISESVGRAYNEQFF.

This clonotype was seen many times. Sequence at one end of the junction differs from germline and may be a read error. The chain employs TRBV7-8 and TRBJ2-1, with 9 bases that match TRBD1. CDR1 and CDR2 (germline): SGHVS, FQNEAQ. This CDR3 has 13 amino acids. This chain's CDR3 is CASSLAGQGLIYF. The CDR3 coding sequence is TGTGCCAGCAGCTTAGCGGGACAGGGACTGATTTACTTC.

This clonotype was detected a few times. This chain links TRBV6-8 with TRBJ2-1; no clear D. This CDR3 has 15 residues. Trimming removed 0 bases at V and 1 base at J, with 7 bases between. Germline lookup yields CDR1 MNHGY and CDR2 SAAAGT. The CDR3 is CASSYSASSYNEQFF. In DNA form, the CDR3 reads TGTGCCAGCAGTTACTCGGCGAGTTCCTACAATGAGCAGTTCTTC.

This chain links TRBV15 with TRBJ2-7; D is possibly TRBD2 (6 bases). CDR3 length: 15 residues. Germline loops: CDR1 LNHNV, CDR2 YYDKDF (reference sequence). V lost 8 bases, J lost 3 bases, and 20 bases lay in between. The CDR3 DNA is TGTGCCACCGGCCTTGCGAGGCGCGGGGACTACGAGCAGTACTTC. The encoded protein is CATGLARRGDYEQYF. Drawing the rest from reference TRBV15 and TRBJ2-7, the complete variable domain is DAMVIQNPRYQVTQFGKPVTLSCSQTLNHNVMYWYQQKSSQAPKLLFHYYDKDFNNEADTPDNFQSRRPNTSFCFLDIRSPGLGDTAMYLCATGLARRGDYEQYFGPGTRLTVT.

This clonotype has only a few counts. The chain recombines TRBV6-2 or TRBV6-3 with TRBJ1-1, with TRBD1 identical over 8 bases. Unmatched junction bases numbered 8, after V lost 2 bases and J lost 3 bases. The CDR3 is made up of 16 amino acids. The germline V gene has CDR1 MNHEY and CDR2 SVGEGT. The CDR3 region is CASSYPGQGRDTEAFF. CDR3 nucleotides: TGTGCCAGCAGTTACCCCGGACAGGGCAGGGACACTGAAGCTTTCTTT.

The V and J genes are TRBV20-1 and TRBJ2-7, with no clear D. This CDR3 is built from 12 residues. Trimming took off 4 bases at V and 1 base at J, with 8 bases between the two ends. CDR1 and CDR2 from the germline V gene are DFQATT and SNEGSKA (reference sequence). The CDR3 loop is CSATDISYEQYF. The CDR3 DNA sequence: TGCAGTGCTACAGACATTTCCTACGAGCAGTACTTC.

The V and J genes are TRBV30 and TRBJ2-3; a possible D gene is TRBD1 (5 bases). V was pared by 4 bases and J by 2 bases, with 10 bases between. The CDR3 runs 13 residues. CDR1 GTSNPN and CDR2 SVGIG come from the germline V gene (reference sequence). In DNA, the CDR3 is TGTGCCTGGATCGCAGGGAACACAGATACGCAGTATTTT. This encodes CAWIAGNTDTQYF.

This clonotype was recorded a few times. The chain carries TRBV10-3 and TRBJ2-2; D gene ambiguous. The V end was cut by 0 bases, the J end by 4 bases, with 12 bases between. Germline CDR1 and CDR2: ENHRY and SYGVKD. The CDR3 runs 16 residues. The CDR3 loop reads CAISESGTLGTGELFF. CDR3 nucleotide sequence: TGTGCCATCAGTGAGTCCGGCACCCTGGGCACCGGGGAGCTGTTTTTT.

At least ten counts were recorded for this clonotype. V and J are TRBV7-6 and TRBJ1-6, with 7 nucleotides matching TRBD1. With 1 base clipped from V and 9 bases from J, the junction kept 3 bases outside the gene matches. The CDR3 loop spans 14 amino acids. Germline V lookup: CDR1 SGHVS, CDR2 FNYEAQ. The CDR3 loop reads CASSLEGAVSPLHF. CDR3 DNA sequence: TGTGCCAGCAGCTTAGAGGGGGCGGTTTCACCCCTCCACTTT. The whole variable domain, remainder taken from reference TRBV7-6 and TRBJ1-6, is GAGVSQSPRYKVTKRGQDVALRCDPISGHVSLYWYRQALGQGPEFLTYFNYEAQQDKSGLPNDRFSAERPEGSISTLTIQRTEQRDSAMYRCASSLEGAVSPLHFGNGTRLTVT.

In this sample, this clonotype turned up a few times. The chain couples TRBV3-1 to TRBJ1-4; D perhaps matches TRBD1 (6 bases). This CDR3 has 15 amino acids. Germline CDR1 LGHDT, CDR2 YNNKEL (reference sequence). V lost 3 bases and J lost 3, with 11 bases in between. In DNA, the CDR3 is TGTGCCAGCAGCCATGGGGGCCAGGCTAATGAAAAACTGTTTTTT. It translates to CASSHGGQANEKLFF.

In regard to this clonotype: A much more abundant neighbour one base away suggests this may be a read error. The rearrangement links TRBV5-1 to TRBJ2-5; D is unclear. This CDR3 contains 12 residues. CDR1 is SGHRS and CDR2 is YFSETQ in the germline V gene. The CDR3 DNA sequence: TGCGCCTGCAGCTTCCCCACAGAGACCCAGTACTTC. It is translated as CACSFPTETQYF.